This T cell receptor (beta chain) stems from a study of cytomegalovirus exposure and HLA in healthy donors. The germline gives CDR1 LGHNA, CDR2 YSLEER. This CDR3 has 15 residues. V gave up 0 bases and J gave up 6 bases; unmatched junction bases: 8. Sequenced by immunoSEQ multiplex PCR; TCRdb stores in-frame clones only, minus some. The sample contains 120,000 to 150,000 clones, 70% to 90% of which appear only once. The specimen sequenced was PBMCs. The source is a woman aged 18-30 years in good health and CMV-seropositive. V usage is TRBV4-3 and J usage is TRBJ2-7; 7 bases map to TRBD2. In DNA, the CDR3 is TGCGCCAGCAGCCAAGATCTGACGGGAGGAGGCGAGCAGTACTTC. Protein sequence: CASSQDLTGGGEQYF.